What follows is one T cell receptor beta chain and its context. This study enrolled people aged roughly 18 to 90 from roughly 24 US geographic areas. Participants' own reports of clinical history determined their cohort assignment. Using immunoSEQ multiplex PCR, the repertoire was profiled, and TCRdb retains in-frame clones only, with some absent. The table has approximately 150,000 clones, over 75% seen once. These data are taken from a study of blood T cell repertoires in COVID-19. Germline V gene sequence: CDR1 MGHRA, CDR2 YSYEKL. The V end was cut by 0 bases, the J end by 10 bases, with 7 bases between. The CDR3 has 13 amino acids.

This TCR came from a middle-aged man who had recovered from COVID-19. What was sequenced was PBMCs or T cells enriched from blood (not recorded which). The rearrangement uses TRBV4-1 and TRBJ1-6; D call uncertain. CDR3 nucleotide sequence: TGCGCCAGCAGCCAAGACCTAAGCTCACCCCTCCACTTT. This gives the protein CASSQDLSSPLHF.